The 27 T cell receptor beta chains presented below share a single source sample, sequenced in a study of cytomegalovirus exposure and HLA in healthy donors. The PCR used 60 Vbeta and 13 Jbeta primers. TCRdb keeps only in-frame clones here, not all; method: immunoSEQ multiplex PCR. The sample has about 200,000 clones; approximately 88% are singletons. Sequenced material: PBMCs. These receptors were taken from a boy younger than 10 in good health and CMV-seronegative.

V gene TRBV9 combines with J gene TRBJ2-5; 7 bases map to TRBD2. Germline V CDR1 and CDR2: SGDLS, YYNGEE. The CDR3 extends over 16 amino acids. The V gene end was trimmed by 0 bases and the J gene end by 2 bases; junction bases not matched to a gene: 7. CDR3 sequence: CASSVGAGRIQETQYF. Here the CDR3 DNA reads TGTGCCAGCAGCGTAGGCGCCGGGAGGATTCAAGAGACCCAGTACTTC.

The chain carries TRBV5-1 and TRBJ1-4; weak D call: TRBD1 (5 bases). V lost 2 bases and J 8 bases, leaving 13 bases between the germline ends. The CDR3 is 14 residues long. Germline V gene data show CDR1 as SGHRS and CDR2 as YFSETQ. In DNA form, the CDR3 reads TGCGCCAGCAGCTTCGCGGGGCTTAAGGAAAAACTGTTTTTT. As protein: CASSFAGLKEKLFF.

The genes are TRBV25-1 and TRBJ2-5, with 8 bases identical to TRBD1. The CDR3 loop spans 15 amino acids. Trimming took 3 bases from V and 2 from J; bases not matched to a gene: 5. Germline values: CDR1 MGHDK, CDR2 SYGVNS. The CDR3 region is CASSEGQAFQETQYF. The CDR3, as DNA: TGTGCCAGCAGTGAGGGACAGGCTTTTCAAGAGACCCAGTACTTC.

The chain has TRBV27 and TRBJ2-7, with D possibly being TRBD1 (5 bases). Germline CDR1 reads MNHEY; CDR2 reads SMNVEV (reference sequence). Trimming shortened V by 2 bases and J by 2 bases, and 16 bases separated the two germline ends. This CDR3 comprises 16 residues. CDR3 in amino acids: CASSLTHRQLAYEQYF. The CDR3 DNA sequence: TGTGCCAGCAGTTTAACACACCGACAGTTAGCCTACGAGCAGTACTTC.

This rearrangement joins TRBV6-5 to TRBJ1-1; 10 nucleotides align to TRBD1. Germline lookup yields CDR1 MNHEY and CDR2 SVGAGI. The CDR3 runs 16 residues. Germline trimming cut 2 bases from V and 2 bases from J; bases unmatched to any gene: 5. The CDR3 region is CASSYPKTGGNTEAFF. The CDR3 DNA sequence: TGTGCCAGCAGTTACCCCAAGACAGGGGGCAACACTGAAGCTTTCTTT.

As to this clone: Sequence at one end of the junction differs from germline and may be a read error. The rearrangement joins TRBV4-1 to TRBJ1-2, with D perhaps matching TRBD1 (5 bases). Germline lookup yields CDR1 MGHRA and CDR2 YSYEKL. The length of the CDR3 is 13 residues. CDR3 in DNA: TGCGCCAGCAGCCCGGACAATAACTATGGCTGCACCTTC. This sequence encodes CASSPDNNYGCTF.

V gene TRBV15 combines with J gene TRBJ2-2, with D possibly TRBD1 on 5 matching bases. V was pared by 5 bases and J by 5 bases, with 15 bases between. The CDR3 covers 15 residues. CDR1 is LNHNV, CDR2 YYDKDF, per germline (reference sequence). CDR3 DNA sequence: TGTGCCACCAGCGCAAGAACAGGAACGACCGGGGAGCTGTTTTTT. Translating gives CATSARTGTTGELFF.

The chain couples TRBV19 to TRBJ1-1; 9 nucleotides line up with TRBD1. J was trimmed by 0 bases and V by 1 base; bases with no gene match: 6. CDR3 length: 17 residues. In germline, CDR1 is LNHDA, CDR2 SQIVND (reference sequence). The CDR3 is CASSIGDRGGVNTEAFF. Here the CDR3 DNA reads TGTGCCAGTAGTATAGGTGACAGGGGGGGCGTGAACACTGAAGCTTTCTTT.

The V call is TRBV19, the J call TRBJ1-2, with D perhaps matching TRBD1 (5 bases). Looked up from germline, CDR1 is LNHDA and CDR2 is SQIVND (reference sequence). CDR3 length: 17 residues. In DNA form, the CDR3 reads TGTGCAGCCACCGCCCGATTGACAGCGCCGATTAACTATGGCTACACCTTC. It is translated as CAATARLTAPINYGYTF.

The CDR3 protein is CAGSERLRGGGTDTQYF. The DNA for the CDR3 is TGTGCCGGGTCGGAAAGGTTGCGGGGGGGTGGCACAGATACGCAGTATTTT. The J gene is TRBJ2-3, the V gene TRBV2; 9 bases agree with TRBD2. After removal of 11 bases from V and 1 base from J, the junction contained 16 bases not matched to a gene. Per the germline V gene, CDR1 is SNHLY and CDR2 is FYNNEI. The CDR3 extends over 17 amino acids.

This chain links TRBV7-8 with TRBJ2-4; D possibly corresponds to TRBD2 (5 bases). Trimming took off 4 bases at V and 6 bases at J, with 13 bases between the two ends. In germline, CDR1 is SGHVS, CDR2 FQNEAQ. The CDR3 is 14 amino acids. The CDR3 spells CASSYGRGRNIQYF. DNA for the CDR3: TGTGCCAGCAGCTACGGCCGGGGAAGAAACATTCAGTACTTC.

The chain has TRBV30 and TRBJ2-7; possible D gene TRBD2, 5 bases. The germline V and J ends were trimmed by 7 bases and 0 bases, with 10 bases remaining between them. CDR1 is GTSNPN and CDR2 is SVGIG in the germline V gene (reference sequence). This CDR3 is 12 amino acids long. DNA of the CDR3: TGTGCCTTGGACTCAAGCTCCTACGAGCAGTACTTC. Its protein is CALDSSSYEQYF. The entire variable domain, with the rest obtained from reference TRBV30 and TRBJ2-7, is as follows: SQTIHQWPATLVQPVGSPLSLECTVEGTSNPNLYWYRQAAGRGLQLLFYSVGIGQISSEVPQNLSASRPQDRQFILSSKKLLLSDSGFYLCALDSSSYEQYFGPGTRLTVT.

The rearrangement links TRBV11-2 to TRBJ1-3; perhaps TRBD1 as D (6 bases). Deletions cut 2 bases from V and 4 bases from J, with 9 bases between. The CDR3 contains 14 residues. The germline gives CDR1 SGHAT, CDR2 FQNNGV. In DNA, the CDR3 is TGTGCCAGCAGCTTACAGGGGACCGGAAACACCATATATTTT. It codes for CASSLQGTGNTIYF.

This clone was picked up a small number of times. This chain uses TRBV2 with TRBJ2-6; 9 nucleotides align to TRBD1. Germline-derived CDR1 and CDR2 are SNHLY and FYNNEI. The CDR3 is made up of 17 amino acids. Trimming took 1 base from V and 2 from J; bases not matched to a gene: 3. Written as DNA, the CDR3 is TGTGCCAGCAGTGAAGGGACAGGGGAAACTGGGGCCAACGTCCTGACTTTC. This gives the protein CASSEGTGETGANVLTF.

This clone was detected only a few times. The gene calls are TRBV6-6 and TRBJ1-1, with D hard to call. V lost 2 bases to trimming and J lost 2 bases, with 9 bases between them. Per germline, CDR1 MNHNY and CDR2 SVGAGI (reference sequence). This CDR3 is 14 amino acids long. The CDR3 nucleotides are TGTGCCAGCAGTTACGGTCAGGCTAACACTGAAGCTTTCTTT. Amino acids: CASSYGQANTEAFF.

This CDR3 is CASTSLWRDGNEQYF. DNA of the CDR3: TGTGCCAGCACCTCCCTCTGGCGGGATGGGAACGAGCAGTACTTC. The J gene is TRBJ2-7, the V gene TRBV7-8, with a possible D match to TRBD2 (6 bases). Deletions cut 7 bases from V and 5 bases from J, with 21 bases between. CDR3 size: 15 residues. Per the germline V gene, CDR1 is SGHVS and CDR2 is FQNEAQ.

The chain has TRBV19 and TRBJ1-4; possibly TRBD1 for D (6 bases). The germline V gene has CDR1 LNHDA and CDR2 SQIVND (reference sequence). The CDR3 length is 16 residues. The V end was cut by 8 bases, the J end by 8 bases, with 24 bases between. The CDR3 nucleotides are TGTGCCAGTGGATGGACCTACGGGACAAAGGGGGAAAAACTGTTTTTT. This encodes CASGWTYGTKGEKLFF.

The chain joins TRBV30 to TRBJ1-5; perhaps TRBD1 as D (5 bases). The germline CDR1 and CDR2 sequences are GTSNPN and SVGIG (reference sequence). V lost 3 bases to trimming and J lost 1 base, with 19 bases between them. The CDR3 contains 17 residues. CDR3 region: CAWRPHPGGMSNQPQHF. CDR3 DNA: TGTGCCTGGAGACCCCACCCGGGGGGAATGAGCAATCAGCCCCAGCATTTT.

This chain joins TRBV30 and TRBJ1-2; D is undetermined. Germline CDR1 GTSNPN, CDR2 SVGIG (reference sequence). This CDR3 has 15 residues. With 0 bases removed from V and 2 bases from J, the gap between germline ends came to 13 bases. CDR3 sequence: CAWSVIPTSNYGYTF. The CDR3 DNA follows: TGTGCCTGGAGTGTAATCCCGACAAGCAACTATGGCTACACCTTC.

On this clone itself: Within the sample, other DNA sequences also encode this same CDR3. The chain carries TRBV19 and TRBJ1-3; D is undetermined. The CDR3 consists of 15 residues. V lost 5 bases and J lost 0, with 11 bases in between. The germline V gene has CDR1 LNHDA and CDR2 SQIVND (reference sequence). The CDR3 nucleotides read TGTGCCAGTAGTCCTGGCCTCCGCTCTGGAAACACCATATATTTT. It specifies CASSPGLRSGNTIYF.

This rearrangement joins TRBV18 to TRBJ2-5, with D perhaps TRBD1 (6 bases). Per germline, CDR1 KGHSH and CDR2 LQKENI. V was shortened by 6 bases and J by 4 bases, with 15 bases between the two germline ends. CDR3 length: 14 amino acids. This CDR3 reads CASSPQGQGETQYF. The CDR3 DNA sequence: TGTGCCAGCTCTCCTCAGGGGCAGGGAGAGACCCAGTACTTC.

The gene calls are TRBV5-4 and TRBJ2-3, with a tentative D call TRBD1 (6 bases). This CDR3 is built from 14 residues. Germline-derived CDR1 and CDR2 are SGHNT and YYREEE (reference sequence). V lost 2 bases and J 4 bases, leaving 11 bases between the germline ends. The CDR3 loop reads CASSFRTEADTQYF. CDR3 coding DNA: TGTGCCAGCAGCTTCCGGACAGAGGCAGATACGCAGTATTTT.

The V call is TRBV27, the J call TRBJ2-7; 10 bases map to TRBD1. The V gene's germline CDR1 is MNHEY and CDR2 SMNVEV (reference sequence). V gave up 2 bases and J gave up 5 bases; unmatched junction bases: 6. The CDR3 is 15 residues long. Here the CDR3 reads CASSLGAGQGDEQYF. CDR3 bases: TGTGCCAGCAGTTTAGGAGCTGGACAGGGGGACGAGCAGTACTTC.

J is TRBJ2-7 and V is TRBV30; TRBD1 aligns across 10 bases. V shed 4 bases, J shed 3 bases, and the junction held 9 bases outside the gene matches. The CDR3 spans 15 residues. Per germline, CDR1 GTSNPN and CDR2 SVGIG (reference sequence). The CDR3 protein is CAWTPGTGAYYEQYF. The CDR3, as DNA: TGTGCCTGGACCCCCGGGACAGGGGCCTACTACGAGCAGTACTTC.

This chain links TRBV2 with TRBJ2-1; TRBD2 matches at 12 bases. V gave up 5 bases and J gave up 6 bases; unmatched junction bases: 5. In germline, CDR1 is SNHLY, CDR2 FYNNEI. The CDR3 is 15 residues long. The CDR3: CASSWASGGANEQFF. CDR3 nucleotides: TGTGCCAGCAGTTGGGCTAGCGGGGGGGCCAATGAGCAGTTCTTC.

The CDR3 sequence is CASSDTGLARNEQFF. The CDR3 DNA is TGTGCCAGCAGTGACACCGGACTAGCGCGAAATGAGCAGTTCTTC. This chain joins TRBV6-4 and TRBJ2-1; TRBD2 matches at 9 bases. There are 15 residues in the CDR3. Trimming cost V 2 bases and J 7 bases; bases outside gene matches: 6. Germline assignment: CDR1 MRHNA and CDR2 SNTAGT.

This rearrangement joins TRBV21-1 to TRBJ2-1; TRBD2, as called in the table, went unchecked against the DNA. TRBV21-1 is annotated as a pseudogene. This CDR3 contains 16 residues. Written as DNA, the CDR3 is TGTGCCAGCAGCAAAGGGGAGAATAGCAGCGACAATGAGCAGTTCTTC. Translating it yields CASSKGENSSDNEQFF.